What follows describes a single TCR beta chain. This sample is part of a study of regulatory T cells in long-lasting Graves disease. The CDR3 has 15 amino acids. Looked up from germline, CDR1 is SGDLS and CDR2 is YYNGEE. V lost 0 bases and J 4 bases, leaving 13 bases between the germline ends. Both iRepertoire HTBI primers and Arm-PCR of CDR3 regions were used to build the TCR beta libraries. TCRdb fed the multiplex PCR reads into MiXCR, producing one record per CDR3 protein. The data hold 560,000 or so distinct CDR3 sequences, with 16% observed a single time. Documented time point: newly diagnosed GD, antithyroid drugs for less than 3 months. The TCR library was made from RNA extracted from PBMCs. Patients of an endocrinology department in Xi'an, China, were included. In addition, the sample was reused for a study of T cells in Graves' hyperthyroidism and ophthalmopathy. That paper notes: Patients were excluded because of uncontrolled infection, other autoimmune disease, pregnancy or lactation. Carried out on the TCR CDR3, a first-round RT-PCR used the HTBI primer set. Most thyroid clonotypes expanded above 0.001 were also detected in blood.

The receptor comes from a man aged 18 to 30 with Graves disease. Source: peripheral blood mononuclear cells (PBMCs), taken at new diagnosis, from a patient treated with antithyroid drugs. The rearrangement joins TRBV9 to TRBJ1-2, with D unresolved. CDR3: CASSVGGESGYGYTF. CDR3 in DNA: TGTGCCAGCAGCGTAGGTGGCGAAAGTGGCTATGGCTACACCTTC.